The text below deals with one T cell receptor beta chain. The junction departs from the called germline gene at one end, perhaps through a read error. The authors' processing: Counts of nucleated cells, estimated from reference gene primer amplification, were obtained. Some clones are missing from TCRdb's copy, which holds only in-frame ones; the method was immunoSEQ multiplex PCR. The DNA was the basis for D and trimming; V, J and clone size are from that table. The sample yields under 200,000 clones, about 85% seen once. The sample belongs to a study of blood T cell repertoires in COVID-19. Study information: The samples span acute and convalescent COVID-19 from the United States, Italy and Spain. The cDNA or gDNA used as material had been derived from T cells, B-cell-depleted T cells, or PBMCs.

The germline V gene encodes CDR1 SEHNR and CDR2 FQNEAQ (reference sequence). The CDR3 loop spans 14 amino acids. This TCR was sampled from a woman aged 80 or over with acute or convalescent COVID-19. The chain links TRBV7-9 to TRBJ1-5; D perhaps matches TRBD1 (6 bases). The specimen was peripheral blood. The CDR3 loop is CASSSDRFNRPQHF. The DNA for the CDR3 is TGTGCCAGCAGCTCCGACAGGTTCAATCGGCCCCAGCATTTT.